This T cell receptor beta chain was identified during a study of cytomegalovirus exposure and HLA in healthy donors. Study in general: Researchers previously reported finding fewer than 140 million unique TCR beta sequences from 150 million to 200 million T cells.

General study findings and limits: Through in vitro validation, three CMV-associated chains were shown to be specific for CMV antigens. CMV serostatus was the only recorded immune exposure for donors.

Note on this clone: Its antigen is not identified.

The PCR used 60 Vbeta and 13 Jbeta primers. This table comes from immunoSEQ multiplex PCR, and its TCRdb copy is limited to in-frame clones, with some not included. The top ten clones hold around 4.2% of a sample with 75,000 to 90,000 clones, around 79% of them seen once. The sequence was obtained from a man aged 40-55 years in good health and CMV-seronegative. Sequencing used PBMCs.

The CDR3 nucleotides read TGCAGCGTTGAAAGGGGAAATAACGAGCAGTACTTC. It codes for CSVERGNNEQYF. The V gene is TRBV29-1, the J gene TRBJ2-7; a weak D match, TRBD1 (5 bases). CDR3 length: 12 residues. Germline V gives CDR1 SQVTM, CDR2 ANQGSEA. V was pared by 2 bases and J by 5 bases, with 10 bases between.